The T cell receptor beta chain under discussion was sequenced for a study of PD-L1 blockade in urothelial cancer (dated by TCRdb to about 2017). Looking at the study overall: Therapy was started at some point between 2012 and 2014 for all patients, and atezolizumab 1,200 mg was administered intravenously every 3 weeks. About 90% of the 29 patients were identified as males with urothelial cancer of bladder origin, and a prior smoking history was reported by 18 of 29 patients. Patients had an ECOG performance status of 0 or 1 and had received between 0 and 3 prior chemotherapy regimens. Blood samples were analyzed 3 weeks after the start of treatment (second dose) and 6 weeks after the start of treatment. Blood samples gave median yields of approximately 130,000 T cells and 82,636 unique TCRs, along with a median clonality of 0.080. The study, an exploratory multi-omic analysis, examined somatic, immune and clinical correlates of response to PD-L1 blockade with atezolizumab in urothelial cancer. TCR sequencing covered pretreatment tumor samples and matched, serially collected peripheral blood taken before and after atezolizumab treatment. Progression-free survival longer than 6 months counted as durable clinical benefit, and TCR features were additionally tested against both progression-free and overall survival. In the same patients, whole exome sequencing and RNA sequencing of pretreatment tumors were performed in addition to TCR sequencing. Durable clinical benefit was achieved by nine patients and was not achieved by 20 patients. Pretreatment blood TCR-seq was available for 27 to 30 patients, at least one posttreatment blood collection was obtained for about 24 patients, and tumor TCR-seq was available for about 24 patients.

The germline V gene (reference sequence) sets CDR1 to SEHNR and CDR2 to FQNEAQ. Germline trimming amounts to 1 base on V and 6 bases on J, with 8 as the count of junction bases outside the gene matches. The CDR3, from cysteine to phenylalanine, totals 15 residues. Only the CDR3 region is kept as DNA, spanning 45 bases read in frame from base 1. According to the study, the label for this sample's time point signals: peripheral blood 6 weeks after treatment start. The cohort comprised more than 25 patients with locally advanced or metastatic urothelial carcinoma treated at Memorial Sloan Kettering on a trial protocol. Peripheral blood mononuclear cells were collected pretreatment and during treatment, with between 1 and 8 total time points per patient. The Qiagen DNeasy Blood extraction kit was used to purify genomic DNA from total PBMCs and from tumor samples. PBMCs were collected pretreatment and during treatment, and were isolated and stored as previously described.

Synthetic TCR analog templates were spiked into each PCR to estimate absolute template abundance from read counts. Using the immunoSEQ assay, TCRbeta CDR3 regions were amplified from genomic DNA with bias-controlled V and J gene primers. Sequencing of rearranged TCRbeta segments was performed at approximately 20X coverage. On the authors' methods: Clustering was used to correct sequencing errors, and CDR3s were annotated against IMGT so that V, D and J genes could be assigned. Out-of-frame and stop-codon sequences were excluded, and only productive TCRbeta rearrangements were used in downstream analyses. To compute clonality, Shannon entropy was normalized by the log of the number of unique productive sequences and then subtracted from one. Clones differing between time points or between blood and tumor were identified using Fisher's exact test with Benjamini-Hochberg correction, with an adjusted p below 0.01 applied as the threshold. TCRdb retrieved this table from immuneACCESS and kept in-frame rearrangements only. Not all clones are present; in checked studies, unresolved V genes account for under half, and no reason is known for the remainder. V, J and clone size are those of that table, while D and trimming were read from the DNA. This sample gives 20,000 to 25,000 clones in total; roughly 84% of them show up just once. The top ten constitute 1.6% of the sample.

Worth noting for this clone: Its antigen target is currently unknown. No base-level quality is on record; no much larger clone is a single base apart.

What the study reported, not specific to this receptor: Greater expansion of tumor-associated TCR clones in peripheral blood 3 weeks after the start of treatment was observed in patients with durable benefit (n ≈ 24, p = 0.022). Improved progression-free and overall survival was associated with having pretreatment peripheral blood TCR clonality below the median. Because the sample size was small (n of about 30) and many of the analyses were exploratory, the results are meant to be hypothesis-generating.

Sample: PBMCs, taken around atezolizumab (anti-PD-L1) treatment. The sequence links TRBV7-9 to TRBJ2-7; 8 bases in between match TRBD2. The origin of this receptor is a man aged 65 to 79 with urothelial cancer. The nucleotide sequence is TGTGCCAGCAGCTTAGTGGTAGCGGGAAAGCTCGAGCAGTACTTC. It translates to CASSLVVAGKLEQYF. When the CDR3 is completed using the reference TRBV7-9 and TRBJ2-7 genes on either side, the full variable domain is DTGVSQNPRHKITKRGQNVTFRCDPISEHNRLYWYRQTLGQGPEFLTYFQNEAQLEKSRLLSDRFSAERPKGSFSTLEIQRTEQGDSAMYLCASSLVVAGKLEQYFGPGTRLTVT.